The rows below give T cell receptor beta chains drawn from one sample of a study of human T cells and chemical hapten exposure. Each CDR3 protein gets one entry after TCRdb re-called the RACE reads with MiXCR. The sample yields fewer than 500,000 distinct CDR3 sequences, 4.8% seen once. The sequenced sample was whole blood, obtained in connection with sensitization to the hapten diphenylcyclopropenone (DPC). These receptors were obtained from a woman aged 45-65 years with alopecia areata. Some clones in this sample may be carry-over from other donors' samples. Each CDR3 is given without its conserved first and last residue. D genes are given only for firm matches.

V gene: TRBV12-3/TRBV12-4
CDR3 length: 12
D gene: TRBD1
CDR3 protein: ASSFDRVNSPLH

V gene: TRBV29-1
CDR3 length: 14
D gene: TRBD2
CDR3 protein: SARPSSGGAEGELF

V gene: TRBV27
CDR3 length: 13
D gene: TRBD1
CDR3 protein: ASSLSQGAHQPQH

V gene: TRBV12-3/TRBV12-4
CDR3 length: 13
D gene: TRBD2
CDR3 protein: ASSGSGRPWDEQF

V gene: TRBV10-3
CDR3 length: 14
D gene: -
CDR3 protein: AISELGGWNYNEQF

V gene: TRBV7-2
CDR3 length: 16
D gene: TRBD2
CDR3 protein: ASSLKGLADPKRDTQY

V gene: TRBV7-9
CDR3 length: 12
D gene: -
CDR3 protein: ASSSRGLGDTQY

V gene: TRBV3-1
CDR3 length: 13
D gene: -
CDR3 protein: ASSPSDRRFNEQF

V gene: TRBV18
CDR3 length: 12
D gene: -
CDR3 protein: ASSPSPIVYEQY

V gene: TRBV20-1
CDR3 length: 12
D gene: -
CDR3 protein: SARSVGNTDTQY

V gene: TRBV5-1
CDR3 length: 15
D gene: -
CDR3 protein: ASSLEGDPRSPYEQY

V gene: TRBV28
CDR3 length: 14
D gene: -
CDR3 protein: ASSPPGPNSNQPQH

V gene: TRBV3-1
CDR3 length: 12
D gene: -
CDR3 protein: ASSLFSPPETQY

V gene: TRBV9
CDR3 length: 11
D gene: -
CDR3 protein: ASSPPESDEQY